The 24 T cell receptor beta chains presented below share a single source sample, sequenced in a study of blood T cell repertoires in COVID-19. Libraries were prepared by immunoSEQ multiplex PCR; TCRdb keeps only in-frame clonotypes and omits some of them. Of 240,000 or so clones listed, around 88% are singletons. The sequencing sample was made of peripheral blood. These receptors came from a man at least 80 years old with acute or convalescent COVID-19.

The V gene is TRBV2, the J gene TRBJ1-1; maybe TRBD1 (5 bases). With 6 bases removed from V and 5 bases from J, the gap between germline ends came to 16 bases. Per the germline V gene, CDR1 is SNHLY and CDR2 is FYNNEI. This CDR3 contains 14 residues. The DNA of the CDR3 is TGTGCCAGCAGGGGGGGACCCTCGGGGACTGAAGCTTTCTTT. The encoded protein is CASRGGPSGTEAFF.

This chain links TRBV5-1 with TRBJ2-5, with TRBD1 matching 8 bases. CDR1 is SGHRS, CDR2 YFSETQ, per germline. The CDR3 runs 14 residues. The V gene end was trimmed by 0 bases and the J gene end by 4 bases; junction bases not matched to a gene: 2. This CDR3 is CASSLAGQGETQYF. CDR3 DNA sequence: TGCGCCAGCAGCTTGGCCGGACAGGGAGAGACCCAGTACTTC.

Note on this clone: The sample carries other DNA sequences with the same CDR3. The chain carries TRBV9 and TRBJ2-3; tentatively, D is TRBD1 (5 bases). Germline CDR1 is SGDLS and CDR2 is YYNGEE. The CDR3 has 15 amino acids. Trimming pared 0 bases from V and 0 bases from J, leaving 8 bases between. Here the CDR3 DNA reads TGTGCCAGCAGCGTAGGGGGCGGAAGCACAGATACGCAGTATTTT. This translates into CASSVGGGSTDTQYF.

This clone was observed a handful of times. The chain combines TRBV28 with TRBJ1-5, with 10 bases aligning to TRBD1. CDR1 and CDR2 (germline): MDHEN, SYDVKM. This CDR3 has 19 amino acids. V shed 6 bases and J 5 bases; nucleotides not matched to a gene: 19. This CDR3 reads CASRRSETGGLKGYQPQHF. DNA of the CDR3: TGTGCCAGCAGACGGTCCGAGACAGGGGGCCTTAAAGGCTATCAGCCCCAGCATTTT.

The chain combines TRBV10-3 with TRBJ1-4; D gene ambiguous. V lost 3 bases, J lost 8 bases, and 13 bases lay in between. The CDR3 extends over 14 amino acids. Germline V CDR1 and CDR2: ENHRY, SYGVKD. CDR3 protein: CAISDSPNREKLFF. CDR3 in DNA: TGTGCCATCAGTGATAGCCCCAATCGCGAAAAACTGTTTTTT.

With respect to this clone: Distinct nucleotide sequences in the sample also encode this CDR3. The chain recombines TRBV2 with TRBJ2-7; D gene ambiguous. In germline, CDR1 is SNHLY, CDR2 FYNNEI. Trimming removed 6 bases at V and 0 bases at J, with 9 bases between. The CDR3 has 13 amino acids. CDR3 residues: CASRVSDSYEQYF. DNA for the CDR3: TGTGCCAGCAGGGTAAGCGACTCCTACGAGCAGTACTTC.

This rearrangement joins TRBV15 to TRBJ2-7, with 12 bases that match TRBD2. Per the germline V gene, CDR1 is LNHNV and CDR2 is YYDKDF (reference sequence). With V trimmed by 1 base and J by 7 bases, 8 bases remained unmatched. The CDR3 has 16 amino acids. The CDR3 sequence: CATSRVGTSGSPEQYF. The CDR3 DNA reads TGTGCCACCAGCAGAGTTGGGACTAGCGGGTCCCCGGAGCAGTACTTC.

The V and J genes are TRBV24-1 and TRBJ2-7; a possible D gene is TRBD1 (6 bases). The CDR3 covers 13 residues. Germline V lookup: CDR1 KGHDR, CDR2 SFDVKD. V dropped 5 bases and J dropped 3 bases, with 10 bases sitting between them. CDR3 bases: TGTGCCACCAGTGCCACGGACAGCTACGAGCAGTACTTC. Residues: CATSATDSYEQYF.

The chain couples TRBV6-5 to TRBJ2-5; a possible D gene is TRBD2 (6 bases). This CDR3 comprises 14 residues. V was cut by 7 bases and J by 7 bases, with 19 bases left in between. Germline V gives CDR1 MNHEY, CDR2 SVGAGI. The CDR3 DNA reads as TGTGCCAGCACGGAGGGTTTGGTGAGGGGGACCCAGTACTTC. Its translation: CASTEGLVRGTQYF.

The chain employs TRBV5-1 and TRBJ2-3; 14 nucleotides line up with TRBD2. V gave up 2 bases and J gave up 0 bases; unmatched junction bases: 11. The CDR3 loop spans 20 amino acids. Germline V gives CDR1 SGHRS, CDR2 YFSETQ. CDR3 in DNA: TGCGCCAGCAGCTTCGGACTAGCGGGAGGCCAAACTTCTAGCACAGATACGCAGTATTTT. It encodes CASSFGLAGGQTSSTDTQYF.

The chain recombines TRBV4-2 with TRBJ2-2; 8 bases align to TRBD1. Looked up from germline, CDR1 is LGHNA and CDR2 is YNFKEQ. V lost 7 bases, J lost 4 bases, and 8 bases stayed unmatched. The CDR3 covers 15 residues. CDR3 amino acids: CASKPRTGITGELFF. The CDR3 nucleotides read TGTGCCAGCAAACCTAGGACAGGGATCACCGGGGAGCTGTTTTTT.

The V gene is TRBV5-5, the J gene TRBJ1-1; 9 bases fit TRBD1. This CDR3 spans 15 amino acids. V was pared by 4 bases and J by 0 bases, with 4 bases of the junction left unmatched. The germline V gene encodes CDR1 SGHKS and CDR2 YYEKEE (reference sequence). CDR3 sequence reads: CASSAGQGMNTEAFF. In DNA, the CDR3 is TGTGCCAGCAGCGCAGGACAGGGGATGAACACTGAAGCTTTCTTT.

The chain carries TRBV6-5 and TRBJ2-5; D is possibly TRBD1 (6 bases). V was cut by 0 bases and J by 0 bases, with 11 bases left in between. This CDR3 comprises 16 residues. Germline V lookup: CDR1 MNHEY, CDR2 SVGAGI. The CDR3 reads CASSYSGTPNQETQYF. For the CDR3, the DNA is TGTGCCAGCAGTTACTCGGGGACACCCAACCAAGAGACCCAGTACTTC.

This clone was seen more than once but under ten times. This chain connects TRBV5-1 to TRBJ1-1; D perhaps matches TRBD1 (5 bases). This CDR3 has 16 amino acids. The germline V gene has CDR1 SGHRS and CDR2 YFSETQ. V was shortened by 0 bases and J by 1 base, with 13 bases between the two germline ends. The CDR3 sequence is CASSLDVGGANTEAFF. CDR3 nucleotides: TGCGCCAGCAGCTTGGATGTGGGGGGAGCGAACACTGAAGCTTTCTTT.

The chain is built from TRBV18 and TRBJ1-2, with 7 bases fitting TRBD1. CDR1 and CDR2 (germline): KGHSH, LQKENI. This CDR3 contains 16 residues. V shed 2 bases and J 0 bases; nucleotides not matched to a gene: 6. The CDR3 DNA reads as TGTGCCAGCTCACCATTGGGGGACAGCTCTAACTATGGCTACACCTTC. Encoded protein: CASSPLGDSSNYGYTF.

This clone was seen only once. The V and J genes are TRBV6-5 and TRBJ2-7, with 8 bases identical to TRBD2. This CDR3 has 14 amino acids. With V trimmed by 7 bases and J by 3 bases, 8 bases remained unmatched. The germline V gene has CDR1 MNHEY and CDR2 SVGAGI. The CDR3 DNA is TGTGCCAGCACCCGTAGCGGGACTCACTACGAGCAGTACTTC. Translating it yields CASTRSGTHYEQYF.

A remark on this clone: The junction differs from germline at one of its ends, possibly a read error. The V gene is TRBV7-2, the J gene TRBJ1-2; no clear D. CDR1 is SGHTA, CDR2 FQGNSA, per germline. This CDR3 is 15 amino acids long. The CDR3 protein is CASSLAPVGGYGYTF. CDR3 coding DNA: TGTGCCAGCAGCCTAGCGCCAGTTGGCGGCTATGGCTACACCTTC.

The chain uses TRBV20-1 and TRBJ1-1; 8 nucleotides line up with TRBD1. The CDR3 loop spans 15 amino acids. With V trimmed by 7 bases and J by 5 bases, 15 bases remained unmatched. Germline V gives CDR1 DFQATT, CDR2 SNEGSKA (reference sequence). The CDR3 sequence is CSVSRPTGVGTEAFF. CDR3 in DNA: TGCAGTGTTAGTAGACCGACAGGGGTCGGGACTGAAGCTTTCTTT.

This sequence joins TRBV4-1 and TRBJ2-7; 9 nucleotides line up with TRBD2. In germline, CDR1 is MGHRA, CDR2 YSYEKL. The CDR3 contains 18 residues. V was pared by 1 base and J by 3 bases, with 13 bases of the junction left unmatched. Written as DNA, the CDR3 is TGCGCCAGCAGCCAAGGGGGATCCGTAGCGGGAGACAACTACGAGCAGTACTTC. It codes for CASSQGGSVAGDNYEQYF.

The chain links TRBV7-2 to TRBJ2-1; D gene uncertain. Germline assignment: CDR1 SGHTA and CDR2 FQGNSA. The CDR3 extends over 13 amino acids. Trimming shortened V by 2 bases and J by 12 bases, and 14 bases separated the two germline ends. For the CDR3, the DNA is TGTGCCAGCAGCTTAATGGCAGCGACTGGGCAGTTCTTC. It translates to CASSLMAATGQFF. Drawing the rest from reference TRBV7-2 and TRBJ2-1, the complete variable domain is GAGVSQSPSNKVTEKGKDVELRCDPISGHTALYWYRQSLGQGLEFLIYFQGNSAPDKSGLPSDRFSAERTGGSVSTLTIQRTQQEDSAVYLCASSLMAATGQFFGPGTRLTVL.

This chain joins TRBV18 and TRBJ2-5, with D tentatively TRBD1 (6 bases). CDR3 size: 14 residues. Germline V lookup: CDR1 KGHSH, CDR2 LQKENI. V gave up 1 base and J gave up 2 bases, with 8 bases separating them. The CDR3: CASSPLGQQETQYF. CDR3 bases: TGTGCCAGCTCACCACTCGGACAGCAAGAGACCCAGTACTTC.

V gene TRBV5-4 combines with J gene TRBJ2-7; 8 nucleotides agree with TRBD1. Germline-derived CDR1 and CDR2 are SGHNT and YYREEE (reference sequence). The junction had 4 bases not matched to a gene; V was cut back by 4 bases and J by 7 bases. This CDR3 contains 12 residues. The CDR3 bases are TGTGCCAGCAGCCCGACAGGGGAAGAGCAGTACTTC. Protein sequence: CASSPTGEEQYF.

This clone was observed a single time. J is TRBJ2-3 and V is TRBV7-9; 7 nucleotides match TRBD1. The J segment lost 6 bases and the V segment lost 4 bases, leaving 10 bases of the junction unmatched. CDR3 length: 15 residues. Germline V gene data show CDR1 as SEHNR and CDR2 as FQNEAQ (reference sequence). The CDR3 sequence is CASSSMTGSVDTQYF. CDR3 nucleotide sequence: TGTGCCAGCAGCTCCATGACAGGGTCGGTTGATACGCAGTATTTT.

The gene calls are TRBV5-1 and TRBJ2-5, with 13 bases identical to TRBD2. CDR3 length: 16 residues. The V gene end was trimmed by 3 bases and the J gene end by 4 bases; junction bases not matched to a gene: 6. The germline V gene encodes CDR1 SGHRS and CDR2 YFSETQ. CDR3 in DNA: TGCGCCAGCAGCTCGGGGACTAGCGGGGATGGAGAGACCCAGTACTTC. The encoded protein is CASSSGTSGDGETQYF.